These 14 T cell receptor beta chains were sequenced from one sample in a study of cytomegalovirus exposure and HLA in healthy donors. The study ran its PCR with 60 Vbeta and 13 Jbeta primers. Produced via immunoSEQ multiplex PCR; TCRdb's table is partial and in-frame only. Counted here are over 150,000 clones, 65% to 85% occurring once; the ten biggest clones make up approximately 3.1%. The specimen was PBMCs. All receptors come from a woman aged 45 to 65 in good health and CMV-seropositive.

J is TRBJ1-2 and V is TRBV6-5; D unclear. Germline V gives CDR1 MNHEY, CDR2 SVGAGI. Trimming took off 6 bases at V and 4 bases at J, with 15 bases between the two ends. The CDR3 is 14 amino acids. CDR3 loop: CASSPWNPSYGYTF. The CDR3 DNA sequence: TGTGCCAGCAGCCCGTGGAACCCTAGCTATGGCTACACCTTC.

CDR3 sequence reads: CAIQGQEDSPLHF. In nucleotides, the CDR3 is TGTGCCATCCAGGGGCAGGAAGATTCACCCCTCCACTTT. The V gene is TRBV10-3, the J gene TRBJ1-6; TRBD1 might be the D (6 bases). CDR1 and CDR2 (germline): ENHRY, SYGVKD. The CDR3 sequence is 13 residues long. Trimming removed 8 bases from V and 8 bases from J, with 13 bases in between.

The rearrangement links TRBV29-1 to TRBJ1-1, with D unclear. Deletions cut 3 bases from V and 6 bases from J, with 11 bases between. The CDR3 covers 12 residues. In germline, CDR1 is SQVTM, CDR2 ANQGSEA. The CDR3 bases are TGCAGCGTTGATCGGTCGGTCCCTGAAGCTTTCTTT. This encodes CSVDRSVPEAFF. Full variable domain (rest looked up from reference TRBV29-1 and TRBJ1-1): SAVISQKPSRDICQRGTSLTIQCQVDSQVTMMFWYRQQPGQSLTLIATANQGSEATYESGFVIDKFPISRPNLTFSTLTVSNMSPEDSSIYLCSVDRSVPEAFFGQGTRLTVV.

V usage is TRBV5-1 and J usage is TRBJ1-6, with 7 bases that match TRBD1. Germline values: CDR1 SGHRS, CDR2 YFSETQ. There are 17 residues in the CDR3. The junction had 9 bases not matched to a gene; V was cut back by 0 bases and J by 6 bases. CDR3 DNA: TGCGCCAGCAGCTTGGAGTTTGCAGGGGGATTTAATTCACCCCTCCACTTT. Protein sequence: CASSLEFAGGFNSPLHF.

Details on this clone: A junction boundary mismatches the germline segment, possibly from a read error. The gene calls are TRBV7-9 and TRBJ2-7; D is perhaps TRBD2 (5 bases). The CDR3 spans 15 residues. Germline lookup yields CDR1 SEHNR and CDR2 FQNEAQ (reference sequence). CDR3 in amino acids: CSSSHTDTGTYEQYF. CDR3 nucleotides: TGTTCCAGCAGTCACACAGACACGGGAACCTACGAGCAGTACTTC.

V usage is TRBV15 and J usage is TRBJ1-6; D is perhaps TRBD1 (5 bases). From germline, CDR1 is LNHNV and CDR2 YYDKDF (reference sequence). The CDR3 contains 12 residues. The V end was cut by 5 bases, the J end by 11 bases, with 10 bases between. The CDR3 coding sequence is TGTGCCACCAGCCCCGACAGTACACCCCTCCACTTT. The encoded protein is CATSPDSTPLHF.

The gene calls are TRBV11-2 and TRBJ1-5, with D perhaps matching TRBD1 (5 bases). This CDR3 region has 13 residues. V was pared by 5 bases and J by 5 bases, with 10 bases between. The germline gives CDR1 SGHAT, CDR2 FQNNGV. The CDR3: CASSQSRDQPQHF. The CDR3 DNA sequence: TGTGCCAGCAGCCAGAGCAGGGATCAGCCCCAGCATTTT. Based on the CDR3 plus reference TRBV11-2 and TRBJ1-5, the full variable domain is EAGVAQSPRYKIIEKRQSVAFWCNPISGHATLYWYQQILGQGPKLLIQFQNNGVVDDSQLPKDRFSAERLKGVDSTLKIQPAKLEDSAVYLCASSQSRDQPQHFGDGTRLSIL.

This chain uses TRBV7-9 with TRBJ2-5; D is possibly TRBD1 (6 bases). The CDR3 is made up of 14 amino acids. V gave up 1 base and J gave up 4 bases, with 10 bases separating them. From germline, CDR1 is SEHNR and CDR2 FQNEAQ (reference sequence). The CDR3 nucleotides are TGTGCCAGCAGCTTAGGACAGGTCCGAGAGACCCAGTACTTC. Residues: CASSLGQVRETQYF. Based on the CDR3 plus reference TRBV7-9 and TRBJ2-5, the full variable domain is DTGVSQNPRHKITKRGQNVTFRCDPISEHNRLYWYRQTLGQGPEFLTYFQNEAQLEKSRLLSDRFSAERPKGSFSTLEIQRTEQGDSAMYLCASSLGQVRETQYFGPGTRLLVL.

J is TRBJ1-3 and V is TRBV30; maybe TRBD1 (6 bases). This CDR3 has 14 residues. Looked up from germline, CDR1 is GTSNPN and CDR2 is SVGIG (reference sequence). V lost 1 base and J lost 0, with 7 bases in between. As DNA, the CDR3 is TGTGCCTGGAGTGGGGACACCTCTGGAAACACCATATATTTT. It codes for CAWSGDTSGNTIYF.

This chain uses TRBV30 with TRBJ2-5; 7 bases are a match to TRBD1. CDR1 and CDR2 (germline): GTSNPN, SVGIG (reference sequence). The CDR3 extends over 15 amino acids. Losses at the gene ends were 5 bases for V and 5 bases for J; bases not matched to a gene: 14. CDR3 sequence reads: CAWGNYPGGRETQYF. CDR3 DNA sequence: TGTGCCTGGGGGAACTATCCAGGGGGTCGGGAGACCCAGTACTTC.

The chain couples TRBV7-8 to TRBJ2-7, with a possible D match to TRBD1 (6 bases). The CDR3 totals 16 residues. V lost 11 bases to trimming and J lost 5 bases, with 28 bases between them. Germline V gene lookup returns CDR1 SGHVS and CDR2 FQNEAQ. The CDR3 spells CARRKTGRPDPNEQYF. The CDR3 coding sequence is TGTGCCCGCCGGAAGACAGGACGTCCGGACCCCAACGAGCAGTACTTC.

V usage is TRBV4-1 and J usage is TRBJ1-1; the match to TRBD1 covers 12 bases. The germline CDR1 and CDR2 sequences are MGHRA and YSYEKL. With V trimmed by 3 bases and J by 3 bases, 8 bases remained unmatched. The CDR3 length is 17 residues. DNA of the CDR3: TGCGCCAGCAGCCACCGGGACAGGGGGCGTCGGGACACTGAAGCTTTCTTT. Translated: CASSHRDRGRRDTEAFF.

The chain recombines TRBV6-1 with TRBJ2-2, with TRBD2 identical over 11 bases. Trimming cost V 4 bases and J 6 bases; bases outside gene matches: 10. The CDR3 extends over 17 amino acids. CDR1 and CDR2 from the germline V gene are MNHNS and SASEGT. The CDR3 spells CASSVKTSGGYAGELFF. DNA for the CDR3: TGTGCCAGCAGTGTTAAAACTAGCGGGGGTTACGCCGGGGAGCTGTTTTTT.

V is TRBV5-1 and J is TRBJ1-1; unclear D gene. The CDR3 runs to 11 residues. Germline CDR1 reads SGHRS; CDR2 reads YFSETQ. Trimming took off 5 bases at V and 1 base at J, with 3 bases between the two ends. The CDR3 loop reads CASRQNTEAFF. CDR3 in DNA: TGCGCCAGCAGACAGAACACTGAAGCTTTCTTT.